The rows below give T cell receptor beta chains drawn from one sample of a study of radiation and T cells in renal cell carcinoma. TCRdb's copy holds only in-frame clones and misses some; the assay was immunoSEQ multiplex PCR. Here the sample spans about 95,000 clones, 75% to 90% being singletons. Source: blood, taken from a patient whose treatment included radiotherapy and nephrectomy. The source of these receptors is a man aged 50-60 years with renal cell carcinoma. The CDR3 runs from the conserved cysteine through the conserved F or W. A D gene is named only where the DNA matches it firmly. Only part of the rows carry a size: once, few, many, or a class if the clone is expanded.

TRBJ1-2 . TRBV9 . CASSVLGETNYGYTF TGTGCCAGCAGCGTACTGGGGGAAACTAACTATGGCTACACCTTC
TRBJ2-3 . TRBV29-1 . CSVASSTSTDTQYF TGCAGCGTCGCCAGCTCCACTAGCACAGATACGCAGTATTTT
TRBJ2-3 . TRBV18 . CASSQNRAANTDTQYF TGTGCCAGCTCGCAAAACAGGGCGGCAAACACAGATACGCAGTATTTT
TRBJ2-3 . TRBV19 . CASSSQTRTDTQYF TGTGCCAGTAGTTCCCAGACCCGCACAGATACGCAGTATTTT
TRBJ2-7 . TRBV10-1 . CASSADSEAEQYF TGCGCCAGCAGTGCGGACTCGGAGGCCGAGCAGTACTTC
TRBJ2-2 . TRBV10-3 TRBD1 CAISERGQGNTGELFF TGTGCCATCAGTGAGAGGGGACAGGGGAACACCGGGGAGCTGTTTTTT
TRBJ1-5 once TRBV6-1 . CASSEGGGSGQPQHF TGTGCCAGCAGTGAAGGTGGGGGGTCCGGACAGCCCCAGCATTTT
TRBJ1-5 once TRBV10-2 . CASTDFGQPQHF TGCGCCAGCACTGACTTCGGTCAGCCCCAGCATTTT
TRBJ1-1 . TRBV18 . CASSKTEEAFF TGTGCCAGCTCGAAGACGGAAGAAGCTTTCTTT
TRBJ1-3 . TRBV7-6 . CASSLNGAILDTIYF TGTGCCAGCAGTTTAAACGGGGCCATATTGGACACCATATATTTT
TRBJ2-5 once TRBV29-1 . CSVAPRGLQETQYF TGCAGCGTCGCCCCCAGAGGCTTACAAGAGACCCAGTACTTC
TRBJ2-3 . TRBV5-1 TRBD2 CATSPGLAVLTDTQYF TGCGCCACGTCCCCGGGACTAGCGGTACTCACAGATACGCAGTATTTT
TRBJ2-4 . TRBV19 . CASSIARGTDPLKNIQYF TGTGCCAGTAGTATAGCTCGGGGGACGGATCCCCTAAAAAACATTCAGTACTTC
TRBJ2-2 . TRBV13 . CASSSLASGELFF TGTGCCAGCAGCTCTCTAGCGTCCGGGGAGCTGTTTTTT
TRBJ2-7 . TRBV7-2 TRBD1 CASSQGTAREQYF TGTGCCAGCAGCCAAGGGACAGCAAGGGAGCAGTACTTC
TRBJ1-2 . TRBV10-3 . CAIKPGLEDGYTF TGTGCCATCAAGCCAGGTCTAGAGGATGGCTACACCTTC
TRBJ2-4 . TRBV18 . CASSKIEAKNIQYF TGTGCCAGCTCAAAGATCGAAGCCAAAAACATTCAGTACTTC
TRBJ2-7 . TRBV6-6 TRBD2 CASSPPGGREQYF TGTGCCAGCAGCCCACCGGGGGGGAGGGAGCAGTACTTC
TRBJ2-5 once TRBV7-2 TRBD2 CASSLQAGEETQYF TGTGCCAGCAGCTTACAAGCGGGGGAAGAGACCCAGTACTTC
TRBJ2-3 . TRBV28 TRBD1 CASSLYGTGGPGQYF TGTGCCAGCAGTTTATATGGGACAGGGGGCCCAGGGCAGTATTTT
TRBJ2-5 . TRBV19 . CASSMRLREGETQYF TGTGCCAGTAGTATGAGGTTGCGGGAAGGGGAGACCCAGTACTTC
TRBJ2-5 . TRBV19 . CASTQYQGAETQYF TGTGCCAGTACTCAGTATCAGGGAGCAGAGACCCAGTACTTC
TRBJ1-6 few TRBV30 . CAWRGRGTYNSPLHF TGTGCCTGGAGGGGCAGGGGCACCTATAATTCACCCCTCCACTTT
TRBJ2-3 . TRBV11-2 . CASSFQGMSPDTQYF TGTGCCAGCAGCTTCCAGGGTATGTCCCCAGATACGCAGTATTTT
TRBJ1-2 . TRBV6-5 . CASSRPSGGYTF TGTGCCAGCAGTCGCCCAAGTGGGGGCTACACCTTC
TRBJ1-2 . TRBV2 TRBD1 CASSQQGSYGYTF TGTGCCAGCAGTCAACAGGGGTCCTATGGCTACACCTTC
TRBJ2-3 . TRBV7-3 . CASSLRGPTDTQYF TGTGCCAGCAGCTTACGGGGTCCGACAGATACGCAGTATTTT
TRBJ1-4 . TRBV7-9 TRBD1 CASSLGPGRTGEEKLFF TGTGCCAGCAGCTTAGGGCCAGGCCGGACAGGGGAGGAAAAACTGTTTTTT
TRBJ2-7 . TRBV6-5 . CASSAGYEQYF TGTGCCAGCAGTGCGGGCTACGAGCAGTACTTC
TRBJ2-7 . TRBV5-1 TRBD2 CASSLAGGPYYEQYF TGCGCCAGCAGCTTAGCGGGGGGGCCGTACTACGAGCAGTACTTC
TRBJ2-1 . TRBV11-3 TRBD2 CASSSYPEGGFDEQFF TGTGCCAGCAGCTCGTACCCAGAGGGAGGGTTCGATGAGCAGTTCTTC
TRBJ1-5 few TRBV6-5 . CASRPTGGNQPQHF TGTGCCAGCAGGCCAACAGGAGGCAATCAGCCCCAGCATTTT
TRBJ1-1 . TRBV18 TRBD1 CASSPQDRGNTEAFF TGTGCCAGCTCACCACAGGACAGGGGGAACACTGAAGCTTTCTTT
TRBJ2-1 . TRBV6-4 . CASSPETYNEQFF TGTGCCAGCAGCCCCGAAACCTACAATGAGCAGTTCTTC
TRBJ2-1 . TRBV6-6 . CASSSGDGNEQFF TGTGCCAGCAGTTCCGGAGACGGCAATGAGCAGTTCTTC
TRBJ2-7 . TRBV5-5 . CASSLALRYEQYF TGTGCCAGCAGCTTGGCTCTACGTTACGAGCAGTACTTC
TRBJ1-4 . TRBV10-3 TRBD1 CAISYTGAREEKLFF TGTGCCATCAGTTATACAGGGGCGCGGGAAGAAAAACTGTTTTTT
TRBJ2-1 . TRBV30 . CACKPTGRPDQFF TGTGCCTGTAAGCCGACAGGGAGGCCAGACCAGTTCTTC
TRBJ1-1 . TRBV18 TRBD1 CASSPPSSGQGGTEAFF TGTGCCAGCTCACCACCTTCGTCGGGACAGGGCGGCACTGAAGCTTTCTTT
TRBJ2-5 . TRBV9 TRBD1 CASSVGQGSGETQYF TGTGCCAGCAGCGTGGGACAGGGGTCCGGAGAGACCCAGTACTTC
TRBJ2-7 . TRBV15 . CATRAGHSYEQYF TGTGCCACCAGGGCGGGGCACTCCTACGAGCAGTACTTC
TRBJ2-2 . TRBV29-1 TRBD1 CSVERQGYTGELFF TGCAGCGTTGAGCGACAGGGGTACACCGGGGAGCTGTTTTTT
TRBJ1-1 once TRBV27 TRBD1 CASRADRWGTEAFF TGTGCCAGCAGAGCGGACAGGTGGGGGACTGAAGCTTTCTTT
TRBJ1-4 . TRBV11-1 TRBD1 CASSLVGQGDEKLFF TGTGCCAGCAGCTTAGTGGGACAGGGCGACGAAAAACTGTTTTTT
TRBJ1-6 . TRBV7-9 . CASSRVDYYNSPLHF TGTGCCAGCAGCCGTGTGGATTACTATAATTCACCCCTCCACTTT
TRBJ2-2 . TRBV27 . CASSYLNTGELFF TGTGCCAGCAGTTACCTCAACACCGGGGAGCTGTTTTTT
TRBJ1-4 few TRBV2 TRBD1 CASREDRGTNEKLFF TGTGCCAGCAGAGAGGACAGGGGCACTAATGAAAAACTGTTTTTT
TRBJ2-5 . TRBV7-7 TRBD1 CASSQDRTETQYF TGTGCTAGCAGCCAGGACAGGACAGAGACCCAGTACTTC